This passage covers 32 T cell receptor beta chains from one sample sequenced in a study of blood T cells in healthy people across ages. Primers used in a second PCR of about 6 to 12 cycles were a sample-barcoded 5' primer and a J-beta primer mix. MiXCR, run by TCRdb on the 5' RACE reads, gives a single entry per CDR3 protein. The data hold about 580,000 distinct CDR3 sequences, with roughly 43% observed a single time. Sequences were obtained from blood. These receptors were collected from a man aged 80 or over in good health.

The V call is TRBV27, the J call TRBJ2-7, with 9 bases aligning to TRBD1. CDR3 length equals 17 residues. The J segment lost 0 bases and the V segment lost 0 bases, leaving 6 bases of the junction unmatched. Germline-derived CDR1 and CDR2 are MNHEY and SMNVEV (reference sequence). The CDR3 DNA sequence: TGTGCCAGCAGTTTATCGGGGACAGGGAAGAGCTCCTACGAGCAGTACTTC. Residues: CASSLSGTGKSSYEQYF.

The chain is built from TRBV6-5 and TRBJ2-4, with TRBD1 as a possible D gene (5 bases). In germline, CDR1 is MNHEY, CDR2 SVGAGI. V lost 6 bases and J 3 bases, leaving 12 bases between the germline ends. This CDR3 region has 14 residues. The CDR3 reads CASSSGQGKNIQYF. The CDR3 bases are TGTGCCAGCAGCAGTGGACAAGGCAAAAACATTCAGTACTTC.

The V and J genes are TRBV5-1 and TRBJ2-1, with 8 bases lining up with TRBD2. V trimming: 7 bases; J trimming: 3 bases; junction bases outside the gene matches: 9. This CDR3 comprises 15 residues. Germline V gives CDR1 SGHRS, CDR2 YFSETQ. The CDR3 reads CASGAGGAFYNEQFF. The CDR3 bases are TGCGCCAGCGGGGCCGGGGGGGCCTTCTACAATGAGCAGTTCTTC.

The rearrangement uses TRBV20-1 and TRBJ2-4; D is ambiguous. Germline V gives CDR1 DFQATT, CDR2 SNEGSKA (reference sequence). The CDR3 spans 13 residues. V lost 5 bases to trimming and J lost 3 bases, with 11 bases between them. DNA for the CDR3: TGCAGTGCTTCCCGGGTGGGCAAAAACATTCAGTACTTC. It codes for CSASRVGKNIQYF.

The chain combines TRBV4-3 with TRBJ2-1, with TRBD2 identical over 13 bases. This CDR3 comprises 17 residues. CDR1 and CDR2 (germline): LGHNA, YSLEER. Trimming removed 0 bases from V and 5 bases from J; junction bases left unmatched: 4. CDR3 in amino acids: CASSQDQGTSGNNEQFF. As DNA, the CDR3 is TGCGCCAGCAGCCAAGATCAGGGGACTAGCGGGAACAATGAGCAGTTCTTC.

This CDR3 is CASSLASGVADTQYF. The CDR3 region has the DNA TGCGCCAGCAGCTTGGCTAGCGGGGTAGCAGATACGCAGTATTTT. The chain is built from TRBV5-1 and TRBJ2-3, with 9 bases matching TRBD2. The ends lost 0 bases at V and 4 bases at J; junction bases unmatched: 3. The CDR3 is 15 amino acids. Germline CDR1 SGHRS, CDR2 YFSETQ. Drawing the rest from reference TRBV5-1 and TRBJ2-3, the complete variable domain is KAGVTQTPRYLIKTRGQQVTLSCSPISGHRSVSWYQQTPGQGLQFLFEYFSETQRNKGNFPGRFSGRQFSNSRSEMNVSTLELGDSALYLCASSLASGVADTQYFGPGTRLTVL.

CDR3: CASSPPGTSTYTAGELFF. The CDR3, as DNA: TGTGCCAGCAGCCCACCCGGCACTAGTACCTATACAGCCGGGGAGCTGTTTTTT. V is TRBV7-6 and J is TRBJ2-2, with D tentatively TRBD2 (5 bases). CDR3 length equals 18 residues. Germline V lookup: CDR1 SGHVS, CDR2 FNYEAQ. V lost 5 bases and J lost 6, with 25 bases in between.

The rearrangement uses TRBV2 and TRBJ2-7; 10 nucleotides match TRBD2. Germline V gives CDR1 SNHLY, CDR2 FYNNEI. Losses at the gene ends were 7 bases for V and 10 bases for J; bases not matched to a gene: 16. This CDR3 is 15 amino acids long. DNA for the CDR3: TGTGCCAGCACCTTTACAGCGGGGGGGCAAGAGGCCCAGTACTTC. This translates into CASTFTAGGQEAQYF.

J is TRBJ2-7 and V is TRBV20-1; D is unclear. CDR3 length equals 15 residues. Germline V gene data show CDR1 as DFQATT and CDR2 as SNEGSKA (reference sequence). V was pared by 2 bases and J by 0 bases, with 14 bases between. DNA for the CDR3: TGCAGTGCTAGACGTGGGGTGGGTAACTCCTACGAGCAGTACTTC. Amino acids: CSARRGVGNSYEQYF.

This clonotype was counted ten times or more. This chain connects TRBV7-8 to TRBJ2-5, with 9 bases lining up with TRBD2. The CDR3 has 18 amino acids. The V gene's germline CDR1 is SGHVS and CDR2 FQNEAQ. J gave up 0 bases and V 1 base, and 9 bases lay outside the gene matches. The CDR3 here is CASSLDRVSGGYQETQYF. CDR3 DNA: TGTGCCAGCAGCTTAGATAGGGTTAGCGGGGGATACCAAGAGACCCAGTACTTC.

The V and J genes are TRBV20-1 and TRBJ2-5; D is unclear. This CDR3 contains 13 residues. Germline V gene sequence: CDR1 DFQATT, CDR2 SNEGSKA (reference sequence). V lost 6 bases to trimming and J lost 5 bases, with 16 bases between them. CDR3 in DNA: TGCAGTGCCCGAAGATCTCTCGGGGAGACCCAGTACTTC. The encoded protein is CSARRSLGETQYF.

The chain has TRBV30 and TRBJ1-4; 9 nucleotides line up with TRBD1. Losses at the gene ends were 0 bases for V and 7 bases for J; bases not matched to a gene: 3. The CDR3 is 14 amino acids. Looked up from germline, CDR1 is GTSNPN and CDR2 is SVGIG (reference sequence). CDR3 in DNA: TGTGCCTGGAGTGTACAGGGGGCTGGTGAAAAACTGTTTTTT. It yields the protein CAWSVQGAGEKLFF.

The chain combines TRBV5-1 with TRBJ2-3, with D hard to call. Trimming shortened V by 0 bases and J by 1 base, and 12 bases separated the two germline ends. In germline, CDR1 is SGHRS, CDR2 YFSETQ. The CDR3 covers 16 residues. The CDR3 protein is CASSLVFAEGTDTQYF. As DNA, the CDR3 is TGCGCCAGCAGCTTGGTGTTCGCAGAGGGCACAGATACGCAGTATTTT.

In its sample, this clonotype was seen a few times. This chain connects TRBV20-1 to TRBJ2-1; 8 bases align to TRBD2. V lost 3 bases to trimming and J lost 6 bases; unmatched junction nucleotides: 4. Germline V gene lookup returns CDR1 DFQATT and CDR2 SNEGSKA (reference sequence). CDR3 length: 13 amino acids. For the CDR3, the DNA is TGCAGTGCTAGCGGGGGGGCAGGCAATGAGCAGTTCTTC. Translating it yields CSASGGAGNEQFF.

This chain joins TRBV7-3 and TRBJ2-5, with D possibly called TRBD1 or TRBD2 (5 bases each). V lost 2 bases and J lost 11, with 18 bases in between. Germline V gives CDR1 SGHTA, CDR2 FQGTGA. The length of the CDR3 is 14 residues. CDR3 protein: CASSLPGTSSVQYF. The CDR3 coding sequence is TGTGCCAGCAGCTTACCTGGGACGTCTTCGGTGCAGTACTTC. The full variable domain, with the rest looked up from reference TRBV7-3 and TRBJ2-5, is GAGVSQTPSNKVTEKGKYVELRCDPISGHTALYWYRQSLGQGPEFLIYFQGTGAADDSGLPNDRFFAVRPEGSVSTLKIQRTERGDSAVYLCASSLPGTSSVQYFGPGTRLLVL.

The J gene is TRBJ1-2, the V gene TRBV12-3 or TRBV12-4; 9 nucleotides line up with TRBD1. The junction had 7 bases not matched to a gene; V was cut back by 4 bases and J by 7 bases. The CDR3 loop spans 14 amino acids. In DNA form, the CDR3 reads TGTGCCAGCAGTTCGGGGGACAGGGCGGGTGGCTACACCTTC. Translation: CASSSGDRAGGYTF.

The chain employs TRBV5-1 and TRBJ2-5; D is undetermined. The closer fit of TRBJ2-7 to the DNA end suggests the J call may be wrong. Germline CDR1 is SGHRS and CDR2 is YFSETQ. The CDR3 has 14 residues. CDR3 bases: TGCGCCAGCAGCCCAAACGGAGCTTCCTACGAGCAGTACTTC. Translating gives CASSPNGASYEQYF.

The table lists this clonotype with many counts. The V and J genes are TRBV6-6 and TRBJ1-1, with D perhaps TRBD1 (5 bases). The germline CDR1 and CDR2 sequences are MNHNY and SVGAGI (reference sequence). Trimming stripped 7 bases from V and 1 base from J, with 16 bases between. The CDR3 has 15 residues. CDR3 residues: CASTPVGARNTEAFF. In nucleotides, the CDR3 is TGTGCCAGCACCCCGGTAGGGGCTAGGAACACTGAAGCTTTCTTT.

The sample holds one count of this clonotype. The genes are TRBV27 and TRBJ2-6; no reliable D call. There are 15 residues in the CDR3. Germline CDR1 and CDR2: MNHEY and SMNVEV (reference sequence). V lost 6 bases and J 0 bases, leaving 9 bases between the germline ends. CDR3 nucleotides: TGTGCCAGCAGAACGGCCCACTCTGGGGCCAACGTCCTGACTTTC. It specifies CASRTAHSGANVLTF.

This clonotype was observed at least ten times. The genes are TRBV20-1 and TRBJ2-7; TRBD1 might be the D (5 bases). In germline, CDR1 is DFQATT, CDR2 SNEGSKA (reference sequence). Trimming took off 2 bases at V and 1 base at J, with 6 bases between the two ends. The CDR3 is 12 amino acids. CDR3: CSARQGSYEQYF. DNA for the CDR3: TGCAGTGCTAGACAGGGATCCTACGAGCAGTACTTC.

The CDR3 sequence is CATSRGQGMDGYTF. Written as DNA, the CDR3 is TGTGCCACCAGCCGAGGGCAGGGAATGGATGGCTACACCTTC. V and J are TRBV15 and TRBJ1-2; D perhaps matches TRBD1 (5 bases). Germline lookup yields CDR1 LNHNV and CDR2 YYDKDF (reference sequence). Trimming cost V 5 bases and J 6 bases, with 16 bases left between them. CDR3 length: 14 residues. Filled out from reference TRBV15 and TRBJ1-2, the complete variable domain reads DAMVIQNPRYQVTQFGKPVTLSCSQTLNHNVMYWYQQKSSQAPKLLFHYYDKDFNNEADTPDNFQSRRPNTSFCFLDIRSPGLGDTAMYLCATSRGQGMDGYTFGSGTRLTVV.

The rearrangement uses TRBV11-2 and TRBJ1-2; 8 nucleotides agree with TRBD1. V gave up 0 bases and J gave up 8 bases; unmatched junction bases: 8. There are 15 residues in the CDR3. Per the germline V gene, CDR1 is SGHAT and CDR2 is FQNNGV. CDR3 nucleotide sequence: TGTGCCAGCAGCTTAGACCGGACAGGGATCGGAGGCTACACCTTC. Its translation: CASSLDRTGIGGYTF. Full variable domain (missing parts from reference TRBV11-2 and TRBJ1-2): EAGVAQSPRYKIIEKRQSVAFWCNPISGHATLYWYQQILGQGPKLLIQFQNNGVVDDSQLPKDRFSAERLKGVDSTLKIQPAKLEDSAVYLCASSLDRTGIGGYTFGSGTRLTVV.

The chain recombines TRBV30 with TRBJ2-7; TRBD2 aligns across 7 bases. The CDR3 covers 14 residues. The germline gives CDR1 GTSNPN, CDR2 SVGIG (reference sequence). J gave up 7 bases and V 5 bases, and 14 bases lay outside the gene matches. CDR3 sequence: CAWARGTPGGEQYF. Here the CDR3 DNA reads TGTGCCTGGGCCCGGGGGACTCCCGGGGGGGAGCAGTACTTC.

This clonotype was recorded a few times. At one of its ends the junction is not consistent with the germline gene, which may arise from a read error. The chain uses TRBV10-3 and TRBJ1-6, with no clear D. The CDR3 has 12 residues. Germline V gene sequence: CDR1 ENHRY, CDR2 SYGVKD. In DNA, the CDR3 is TGTGCCATCGGTGACCTAAATTCACCCCTCCACTTT. It specifies CAIGDLNSPLHF.

The rearrangement uses TRBV11-3 and TRBJ2-3, with D perhaps TRBD1 (6 bases). CDR1 and CDR2 from the germline V gene are SGHNT and YENEEA. Between the trimmed V and J ends, which lost 5 bases and 1 base, there was a span of 19 bases. The CDR3 has 17 residues. The CDR3 protein is CASSPGTPPPGTDTQYF. In DNA, the CDR3 is TGTGCCAGCAGCCCCGGGACACCCCCGCCGGGCACAGATACGCAGTATTTT.

J is TRBJ2-7 and V is TRBV12-3 or TRBV12-4; D gene unclear. Between the trimmed V and J ends, which lost 0 bases and 6 bases, there was a span of 9 bases. The CDR3 runs 13 residues. CDR3 sequence (DNA): TGTGCCAGCAGTTTAGCGGCAGTCGGCGAGCAGTACTTC. This encodes CASSLAAVGEQYF.

This clonotype has only a few counts. J is TRBJ2-1 and V is TRBV6-4; D gene unclear. The CDR3 has 14 amino acids. Trimming cost V 3 bases and J 3 bases, with 9 bases left between them. Germline V gene sequence: CDR1 MRHNA, CDR2 SNTAGT. CDR3 protein: CASSEYGNYNEQFF. Here the CDR3 DNA reads TGTGCCAGCAGTGAATACGGCAACTACAATGAGCAGTTCTTC.

J is TRBJ2-4 and V is TRBV13, with 11 bases that match TRBD1. The DNA end lines up better with TRBJ2-7; the J call may be wrong. Germline lookup yields CDR1 PRHDT and CDR2 FYEKMQ (reference sequence). The CDR3 consists of 14 residues. CDR3 sequence: CASSLGGTGGEQYF. CDR3 nucleotide sequence: TGTGCCAGCAGCTTAGGTGGGACAGGGGGCGAGCAGTACTTC.

This clonotype was counted a few times. This chain joins TRBV20-1 and TRBJ1-2; D gene uncertain. The CDR3 extends over 15 amino acids. Germline V gene data show CDR1 as DFQATT and CDR2 as SNEGSKA (reference sequence). The ends were cut back, 3 bases at V and 5 bases at J, with 19 bases in the middle. CDR3 sequence reads: CSARSSGRPLYGYTF. In nucleotides, the CDR3 is TGCAGTGCTAGGTCCTCTGGGAGACCCTTGTATGGCTACACCTTC.

The DNA for the CDR3 is TGTGCCAGCAGCTTATTTATGGGACCAGCATCCTACGAGCAGTACTTC. This codes for CASSLFMGPASYEQYF. The chain carries TRBV7-2 and TRBJ2-7, with D perhaps being TRBD1 or TRBD2 (5 bases each). This CDR3 region has 16 residues. From germline, CDR1 is SGHTA and CDR2 FQGNSA. V dropped 2 bases and J dropped 1 base, with 15 bases sitting between them.

The rearrangement uses TRBV7-2 and TRBJ1-1; no clear D. The V and J ends lost 5 bases and 4 bases respectively, with 14 bases between them. In germline, CDR1 is SGHTA, CDR2 FQGNSA. The CDR3 loop spans 14 amino acids. CDR3 sequence reads: CASSIQGAGTEAFF. CDR3 nucleotide sequence: TGTGCCAGCAGCATACAAGGTGCAGGCACTGAAGCTTTCTTT.

This chain links TRBV14 with TRBJ2-7, with a possible D match to TRBD2 (6 bases). The J call may be wrong; the DNA end is better matched by TRBJ2-5. The CDR3 is made up of 14 amino acids. Germline CDR1 is SGHDN and CDR2 is FVKESK. CDR3 in amino acids: CASSLPGLRETQYF. For the CDR3, the DNA is TGTGCCAGCAGCCTCCCGGGACTTAGAGAGACCCAGTACTTC.